In its sample, the clone carrying this T cell receptor beta chain was seen once. Authors' data handling: Estimation of nucleated cell counts was performed using reference gene primer amplification. Repertoires were generated with immunoSEQ multiplex PCR, while TCRdb's copy carries only in-frame clones and drops some. V, J and clone size are those of that table, while D and trimming were read from the DNA. The sample has some 230,000 clones, 84% seen once. The source of the sample is a study of blood T cell repertoires in COVID-19. Study-wide context: Acute-phase and convalescent COVID-19 samples originated in the United States, Italy and Spain. In each case, the material was cDNA or gDNA derived from T cells, B-cell-depleted T cells, or PBMCs.

V shed 5 bases and J shed 4 bases, with 11 bases lying between them. The CDR3 spans 13 residues. The clonotype was recovered from a woman under 40 who had recovered from COVID-19. J is TRBJ1-2 and V is TRBV6-7; D may be TRBD1 (6 bases). TRBV6-7 is an open reading frame, and its role is uncertain. The sample comprised peripheral blood. The CDR3 DNA sequence: TGTGCCAGCAGTAGGGGGATGGGCTATGGCTACACCTTC. Its protein product is CASSRGMGYGYTF.